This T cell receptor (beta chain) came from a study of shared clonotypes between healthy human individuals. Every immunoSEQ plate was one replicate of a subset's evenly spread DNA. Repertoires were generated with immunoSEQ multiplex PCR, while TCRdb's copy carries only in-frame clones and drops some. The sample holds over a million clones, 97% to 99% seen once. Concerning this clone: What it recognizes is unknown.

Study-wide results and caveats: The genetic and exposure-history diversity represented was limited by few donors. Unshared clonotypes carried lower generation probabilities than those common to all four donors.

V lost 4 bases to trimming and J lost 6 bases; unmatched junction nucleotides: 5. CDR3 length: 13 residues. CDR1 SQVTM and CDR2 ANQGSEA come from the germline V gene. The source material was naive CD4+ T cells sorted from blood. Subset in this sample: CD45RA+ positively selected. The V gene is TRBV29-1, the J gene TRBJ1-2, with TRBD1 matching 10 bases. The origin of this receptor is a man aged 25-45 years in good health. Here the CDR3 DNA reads TGCAGCGTTGGAGACAGGGGGCGGGATGGCTACACCTTC. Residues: CSVGDRGRDGYTF.